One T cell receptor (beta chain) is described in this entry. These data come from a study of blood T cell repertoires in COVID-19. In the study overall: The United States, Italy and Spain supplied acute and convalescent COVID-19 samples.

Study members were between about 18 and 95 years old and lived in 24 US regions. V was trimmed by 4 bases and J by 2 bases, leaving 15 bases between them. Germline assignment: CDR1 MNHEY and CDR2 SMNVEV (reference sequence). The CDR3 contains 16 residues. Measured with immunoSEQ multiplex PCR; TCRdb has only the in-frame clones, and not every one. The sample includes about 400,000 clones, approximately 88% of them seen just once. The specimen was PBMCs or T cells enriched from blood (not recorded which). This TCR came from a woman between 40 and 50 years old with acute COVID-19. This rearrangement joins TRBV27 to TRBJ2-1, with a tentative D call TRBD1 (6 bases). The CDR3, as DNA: TGTGCCAGCAGTTCCCTCAAGGGGGTCCCCTACAATGAGCAGTTCTTC. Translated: CASSSLKGVPYNEQFF.